Following are 5 T cell receptor beta chains from one sample sequenced in a study of tumor-infiltrating lymphocytes in primary liver carcinoma. The researchers obtained blood RNA from unsorted whole blood and also extracted germline DNA. Starting material of around 490 ng total RNA yielded TCR beta cDNA via a constant-region primer. Three nested multiplex PCR rounds of slightly modified ARM-PCR generated TCR beta libraries. Amplification in the first two PCR rounds was performed using TRBV1-TRBV30 forward primers and a C-beta reverse primer for roughly 9 cycles each. TCRdb called the multiplex PCR reads again in MiXCR, with one record for every CDR3 protein. The repertoire consists of 310,000 or so distinct CDR3 sequences, with about 50% occurring once and the leading ten covering about 18%. Sequencing was performed on peripheral blood. Every receptor here comes from a woman aged 25-40 years with primary liver carcinoma and hepatitis B virus infection.

Points on this clonotype: The junction shows a germline mismatch at one end, possibly a read error. The CDR3 is CASSLGQGRIYDQYF. The CDR3 DNA follows: TGTGCCAGCAGCTTAGGACAGGGAAGAATCTACGATCAGTACTTC. This chain uses TRBV11-2 with TRBJ2-7, with 7 positions matching TRBD1. The CDR3 sequence is 15 residues long. Germline-derived CDR1 and CDR2 are SGHAT and FQNNGV.

This clonotype was observed a single time. A much larger clone lies one base from this, so it may be a read error. This rearrangement joins TRBV5-6 to TRBJ2-3; TRBD1 matches at 8 bases. Germline V lookup: CDR1 SGHDT, CDR2 YYEEEE. The CDR3 spans 15 residues. V gave up 3 bases and J gave up 3 bases; unmatched junction bases: 6. CDR3 DNA: TGTGCCAGCAGCTCGGACAGGGAAGTGACAGATACGCAGTATTTT. Protein product: CASSSDREVTDTQYF.

Worth noting for this clonotype: The germline gene is not matched at one end of the junction; a read error may be the cause. The chain couples TRBV11-2 to TRBJ2-7, with 9 nucleotides matching TRBD2. The CDR3 is 16 amino acids. CDR1 is SGHAT, CDR2 FQNNGV, per germline. The CDR3 reads CASRVIAGALLYEQYF. For the CDR3, the DNA is TGTGCCAGCAGGGTCATAGCGGGAGCGTTACTCTACGAACAGTACTTC. Based on the CDR3 plus reference TRBV11-2 and TRBJ2-7, the full variable domain is EAGVAQSPRYKIIEKRQSVAFWCNPISGHATLYWYQQILGQGPKLLIQFQNNGVVDDSQLPKDRFSAERLKGVDSTLKIQPAKLEDSAVYLCASRVIAGALLYEQYFGPGTRLTVT.

The genes are TRBV29-1 and TRBJ2-1; 7 bases fit TRBD2. V trimming: 4 bases; J trimming: 3 bases; junction bases outside the gene matches: 6. The CDR3 length is 14 residues. The germline CDR1 and CDR2 sequences are SQVTM and ANQGSEA. The CDR3 is CSVVRLALYNEQFF. CDR3 DNA sequence: TGCAGCGTTGTTCGACTAGCTCTCTACAATGAGCAGTTCTTC.

This sequence joins TRBV12-3 or TRBV12-4 and TRBJ1-2, with no clear D. The CDR3 extends over 15 amino acids. Trimming left V 1 base short and J 5 bases short, with 14 bases between. In DNA, the CDR3 is TGTGCCAGCAGTTTAGGTCCAACTGCGGGATATGGCTACACCTTC. Protein sequence: CASSLGPTAGYGYTF.